The present T cell receptor beta chain was sequenced within a study of blood T cell repertoires in COVID-19. Looking at the study overall: There were acute and convalescent COVID-19 samples, and they came from the United States, Italy and Spain. From T cells, B-cell-depleted T cells, or PBMCs came the material, which was cDNA or gDNA.

Sequencing was performed with immunoSEQ multiplex PCR; in TCRdb, only in-frame clones are kept and a portion is missing. The sample lists fewer than 600,000 clones; 88% were seen once. Trimming at V came to 1 base and at J to 12 bases, leaving 6 bases not matched to a gene. Germline CDR1 PRHDT, CDR2 FYEKMQ (reference sequence). The CDR3 contains 13 residues. Grouping used clinical history reported by participants in a survey and questionnaire. Cohort 3 recovered donors had two negative PCRs, clearance, or symptom resolution. This sequence joins TRBV13 and TRBJ2-1; TRBD2 aligns across 7 bases. Sample: PBMCs or T cells enriched from blood (not recorded which). The source of this sequence is a middle-aged woman who had recovered from COVID-19. CDR3 amino acids: CASSLELARAQFF. CDR3 DNA sequence: TGTGCCAGCAGCTTAGAACTAGCGAGGGCGCAGTTCTTC.